The entry that follows covers one TCR beta chain sequence. Antigen specificity is unknown. Tregs were sorted as CD4+CD25+CD127-/low cells. Points from the study as a whole: Tumor memory CD4+ T cell TCR gene usage was found to cluster with blood and lymph node memory CD4+ cells and with lymph node naive CD4+ cells. Larger-cohort validation covered only one TCR beta V-J rearrangement. Tumor Tregs overlapped most with tumor, then blood, naive CD4+ cells.

After constant-region reverse-primer amplification, full-length variable regions underwent semi-nested PCR with Nested Universal Primer A. MiXCR, run by TCRdb on the 5' RACE reads, gives a single entry per CDR3 protein. Here the sample spans about 57,000 distinct CDR3 sequences, 26% being singletons. This CDR3 comprises 12 residues. CDR1 is DFQATT and CDR2 is SNEGSKA in the germline V gene (reference sequence). V shed 5 bases, J shed 3 bases, and the junction held 3 bases outside the gene matches. Sequenced input: tumor-infiltrating Tregs sorted from the breast tumor. This clonotype originated in a female donor with breast cancer. The genes are TRBV20-1 and TRBJ1-1, with 7 bases lining up with TRBD1. The CDR3 bases are TGCAGTGCTCCGGGACAGCACACTGAAGCTTTCTTT. Translating gives CSAPGQHTEAFF.